One T cell receptor (beta chain) is described in this entry. No antigen is known for it. This sample stems from a study of T cell responses to AZD1222 COVID-19 vaccine. Study results and caveats: At baseline, just six AZD1222 recipients tested seropositive. The reported proportion of spike-specific TCRs targeting unmutated variant regions was nearly half.

CDR3 length equals 21 residues. Per the germline V gene, CDR1 is MNHNY and CDR2 is SVGAGI (reference sequence). The J segment lost 3 bases and the V segment lost 6 bases, leaving 18 bases of the junction unmatched. Here immunoSEQ multiplex PCR was the method, and the copy in TCRdb shows in-frame clones only, minus some. The data contain about 130,000 clones, roughly 92% of them singletons. V usage is TRBV6-6 and J usage is TRBJ2-3; 16 nucleotides line up with TRBD2. The sequence derives from an adult who received the AZD1222 COVID-19 vaccine. This specimen was peripheral blood, taken 28 days after the second AZD1222 dose. CDR3 in DNA: TGTGCCAGCAGCAAGTCGAACCCGGGACTAGCGGGAGGGAAGGTTACAGATACGCAGTATTTT. Amino acid sequence: CASSKSNPGLAGGKVTDTQYF.